One TCR beta chain is described in this entry. This clone has a single count. This clone's antigen is unknown. Base qualities were left out, and no much larger clone turns up one base away. This sample is part of a study of cytomegalovirus exposure and HLA in healthy donors (dated by TCRdb to 2016 to 2017). About the study as a whole: An earlier analysis of some 600 of the donors reported approximately 260 Gb of sequence data and approximately 120 million unique TCR beta sequences obtained from around 170 million T cells. An early release covering just under 650 HLA-typed donors comprised about 310 gigabases of sequencing data and roughly 85 million unique TCR sequences. Among the roughly 400 genotyped donors, more than 70% belonged to the genetic ancestry cluster associated with self-reported Caucasian donors. The study aimed to test whether signatures of past pathogen exposure could be identified by cataloging public T cell receptors. Using immunosequencing, the study profiled T cell repertoires from 666 subjects and related those repertoires to cytomegalovirus serostatus. Along with the 666-subject first cohort, a separate validation cohort of over 90 different subjects was used. High-throughput TCR immunosequencing, statistical association of individual TCRs with disease status, and machine learning were combined to predict cytomegalovirus infection status. To study patterns of TCR occurrence, a later analysis re-analyzed previously published TCR beta repertoires from hundreds of donors and added high-resolution HLA genotyping. Rather than drawing on any new phenotypic data, the later analysis identified candidate immune exposures from TCR beta sequences and the way those sequences occurred across donors. An earlier analysis of around 580 of the donors used high-throughput TCR beta sequencing to judge whether each TCR beta V gene segment behaved as functional or pseudogenic. Donor age, sex, ethnicity and CMV serostatus were collected together with the repertoire data. In a later genetic analysis, genome-wide SNP genotypes for 398 of the 666 donors were used, and that subset was treated as a discovery cohort. All discovery cohort repertoires had been generated on a single sequencing platform. HLA typing included class I and class II loci at four-digit resolution. Typing coverage differed by locus: A, B, C, DRB1 and DQB1 were typed in roughly 620-630 donors, DQA1 in 522, DPA1 in over 600, and DPB1 in just under 490. About five DR-DQ haplotypes were treated as single units for association and clustering because of strong linkage in the cohort. Among 398 genotyped donors of the cohort, an average of approximately 240,000 unique TCR beta nucleotide sequences were sequenced per donor, roughly 20% of them non-productive.

Library preparation used the immunoSEQ multiplex PCR assay. For the multiplex PCR, a mixture combining 60 forward primers for TCR Vbeta segments and 13 reverse primers for TCR Jbeta segments was used. A multiplex PCR assay on genomic DNA amplified the CDR3 region of rearranged TCR beta genes. On the Illumina HiSeq System, the amplified TCR beta libraries were sequenced as 87-base-pair reads. Processing in the source paper ran as follows. A later analysis counted approximately 76 million unique TCR beta chains across the 670 or so repertoires, and around 9.9 million of these chains were shared by at least two donors. To remove PCR and sequencing errors, raw reads were error-corrected and collapsed into unique sequences using a nearest-neighbor algorithm that merged closely related sequences. V, D and J gene segments were assigned by aligning CDR3 sequences to IMGT reference sequences. For a sequence to be retained, a match of at least six nucleotides was required to both a V gene segment and a J gene segment. Rearrangements were called productive when the CDR3 lacked stop codons and stayed in frame with V and J; all others were non-productive. CDR3 was defined according to IMGT convention as the region running from the second conserved V-encoded cysteine to the conserved J-encoded phenylalanine. In an earlier analysis of more than 550 of the donors, sequences lacking an unambiguous match to a single V gene segment were excluded. An earlier analysis of a few hundred of the donors called V segments functional above 56.7% productive rearrangements and segregating when the between-donor standard deviation exceeded 5%. To diagnose cytomegalovirus status from the catalog of TCR beta chain sequences, a statistical classification framework was built. V and J gene assignment, in a later analysis, came from comparing TCR nucleotide sequences with IMGT/GENE-DB human TR gene sequences. Using the TCRdist pipeline, a later analysis assigned CDR3 sequences along with most-parsimonious VDJ recombination scenarios. A later analysis defined each TCR beta chain by its CDR3 amino acid sequence plus V-gene family, and excluded reads lacking a unique V-gene family. To address suspected cross-contamination and a sequencing artifact, a later analysis removed 550 to 750 highly shared, low-generation-probability nucleotide sequences. A later analysis calculated a clonal expansion index for each public chain from normalized within-repertoire ranks of inferred template counts. In a later analysis, generation probabilities were computed using a VDJ recombination model fitted to out-of-frame rearrangements, and the results were checked against IGoR. Hypergeometric tests were used in a later analysis to score TCR-TCR, TCR-HLA and TCR-CMV co-occurrence, with a repertoire-size bias correction applied to the TCR pairs. A later analysis estimated false discovery rates by permuting HLA or CMV assignments 20 times. In a later analysis, co-occurring TCRs were grouped using DBSCAN, with TCRdist sequence similarity added in when clustering inside HLA-allele-positive subsets. Repertoires with fewer than 30,000 or more than 120,000 public chains, plus five repertoires with anomalous nucleotide sharing, were excluded from co-occurrence clustering. TCRdb stores this immuneACCESS table with in-frame sequences only. Part of the clones is absent; in the studies checked, under half of the shortfall reflects unresolved V genes, and no reason is known for the rest. That table is the source of V, J and clone size, and D and trimming were worked out from the DNA. Within this sample are under 200,000 clones, with approximately 70% of them counted one time only. Clones ranked in the top ten supply less than 3.5% of the sample.

The germline V gene encodes CDR1 SNHLY and CDR2 FYNNEI. V loses 4 bases, J loses 0 bases, and the germline ends lie 13 bases apart. Spanning cysteine to phenylalanine, the CDR3 consists of 16 amino acids. Only CDR3 DNA remains: 48 bases, in frame from the first base. The paper as a whole reports these results and caveats: Presence/absence analyses assumed roughly uniform sequencing depth across donors, an assumption that may not hold. When HLA alleles, especially DR and DQ, strongly co-occurred, TCR associations were difficult to assign to individual alleles. In a later analysis, the rate of TCR association differed among HLA loci, with DRB1 alleles having the most associated TCRs and HLA-C alleles having the fewest. Compared with equally common non-associated chains, HLA-associated TCR beta chains in a later analysis were more clonally expanded and had lower generation probabilities. HLA typing was unavailable for some donors at each locus, so association tests used only the typed subset. V-gene and J-gene trimming of TCR beta chains was associated with a missense DCLRE1C variant in a later genetic analysis, and the association was replicated in an independent cohort. The cohort was sequenced for TCR beta chains only, and without alpha or paired-chain data the features that could be detected were limited. For the cohort, immune exposure information was limited to CMV serostatus. A group of highly shared sequence variants was considered likely to be a technical artifact of the sequencing pipeline. In a later analysis, some 18,000 TCR beta sequences were associated with specific HLA alleles at a false discovery rate of 0.05. Some IMGT-functional V segments, including TRBV6-2 and TRBV6-3, could not be told apart with the 87-base-pair reads, so those segments were excluded. It was suggested by the authors that the approach could potentially be generalized to other disease states and immunological phenotypes. A further reported finding was that TCR beta sequences accurately predicted the HLA-A and HLA-B alleles for most subjects in the first cohort. In both the original and validation cohorts, the classifier was reported to diagnose cytomegalovirus status with high specificity and sensitivity. Broadly in line with IMGT annotations, most TCR beta V segments showed up in productive rearrangements about 90% or about 30% of the time in an earlier analysis of 450 to 600 of the donors. While some public TCRs were present in many individuals, most TCR sequences turned up only very rarely across donors. Several of the top co-occurrence clusters appeared to be linked to parvovirus B19, influenza, CMV and Epstein-Barr virus, according to a later analysis. In the study, approximately 160 TCR beta chains were listed as associated with cytomegalovirus. In vitro tests confirmed that a few of the cytomegalovirus-associated TCR beta chains recognize cytomegalovirus antigens. Correlated functional status among segregating V segments might reflect linkage disequilibrium, but an unknown experimental factor could not be ruled out. A later genetic analysis reported fewer N-insertions in productive TCRs among donors in an Asian-associated ancestry cluster than the roughly 720-donor mean. In a later analysis, most CMV-associated TCR beta chains were found to appear HLA-restricted, with HLA associations seemingly driven largely by CMV exposure. The earlier analysis of some 540 of the donors excluded roughly 17 rarely observed V segments, including chromosome 9 orphons, because counts were too low.

The cohort comprised approximately 700 healthy bone marrow donors. Cohort members were all nominally healthy when sampled, although unrecorded immune exposures were likely present. The donor tested CMV seropositive and was one of the 289 seropositive cohort members. A peripheral blood sample was collected from each donor, and TCR beta sequencing was performed on peripheral blood mononuclear cells. The Qiagen DNeasy Blood Extraction Kit was used to extract genomic DNA from the blood cell samples. The TCR comes from a woman aged 40 to 50 in good health and CMV-seropositive. Material: PBMCs. This chain joins TRBV2 to TRBJ1-3; the D gene is unclear. The CDR3 region reads CASSGGKGYSGNTIYF. In nucleotides, the sequence is TGTGCCAGCAGTGGCGGGAAGGGATACTCTGGAAACACCATATATTTT.